This TCR beta chain was observed in a study of T cells in Graves' hyperthyroidism and ophthalmopathy (dated by TCRdb to about 2019). Broadly, across the study: Peripheral blood samples were taken at initial diagnosis, before any treatment was given. To identify TCR V-J signatures that set the groups apart, the researchers used a discovery cohort of 100 patients, made up of around 40 with Graves' ophthalmopathy and approximately 57 with stable Graves' hyperthyroidism. Whether ophthalmopathy could be predicted prospectively was tested in an independent validation cohort made up of roughly 20 hyperthyroidism patients plus 17 patients who later progressed to ophthalmopathy. The 75 to 100 discovery patients were randomly divided into training and test sets at a 7:3 ratio. Thyroid tissue and blood T-cell repertoires from several Graves' hyperthyroidism patients were also compared in the study. After sampling, hyperthyroidism patients received methimazole starting at 30 mg daily, and ophthalmopathy patients received high-dose intravenous methylprednisolone. The paper reports TCR Vbeta CDR3 sequencing of 135 peripheral blood samples: approximately 41 ophthalmopathy, 70 to 85 hyperthyroidism and 17 progressor patients. Study-wide conclusions, independent of this receptor: No statistical method was used to set the sample size in advance, and investigators knew the group allocation. Ophthalmopathy was separated from stable hyperthyroidism by a 13 V-J signature model, with 85% to 90% sensitivity and roughly 84% specificity obtained in cross-validation and 80%/75% obtained in testing. In validation, the model predicted progression to ophthalmopathy a median of around six months before onset, with over 60% sensitivity and 72.22% specificity. Most expanded thyroid clonotypes (frequency above 0.001) were also found in blood, which suggests that blood repertoires may mirror thyroid immune responses.

Amplification of TCR beta CDR3 regions was carried out from RNA transcripts. The first round of RT-PCR for the TCR CDR3 was performed with the HTBI primer set and the Qiagen OneStep RT-PCR kit. Libraries were constructed in a second round of multiplex PCR, after which size selection and purification were carried out. Sequencing of the libraries was done on an Illumina HiSeq2000 using paired-end 100 bp reads. From the authors' description of their analysis: SOAPnuke was used to process the raw data, with reads discarded if the reads contained adapters or uncalled bases, had a mean Phred below 15, or lacked an exact constant-primer or identifier match. COPE v1.2.5 was used to merge the high-quality paired reads, and each unique nucleotide sequence was defined as a clonotype. Clonotypes were aligned to IMGT TRBV, TRBD and TRBJ reference segments using MiTCR v1.1. Analysis was restricted to V-J combinations with a frequency above 0.0001, which covered 98% to 99.2% of repertoires. The TCS score was defined as the ratio of F50 (clonal expansion) to E x V (chaos), calculated using BLOSUM62-based TCRdist between CDR3 peptides within each V-J. Welch's t-statistics and random forest reduced roughly 540 V-J features to about 13, which were used in a naive Bayes classifier (R e1071). The public reads were quality trimmed at Q25 with fastp and then assembled into clones with MiXCR by TCRdb, keeping productive beta chains. Rows are combined by CDR3 protein, so each entry shows the most common genes and DNA. The V and J calls, along with clone size, are taken from TCRdb and not from the paper's own processing. Recorded for this sample are some 250,000 distinct CDR3 sequences; approximately 14% of them occurred a single time. Together, the top ten hold about 14% of the sample.

Hyperthyroidism patients were newly diagnosed, had a disease duration of under 2 months, and were aged 18 to 65 years. Patients with uncontrolled infections, other autoimmune diseases, pregnancy or lactation were excluded. Diagnoses were established on the basis of clinical symptoms, serum thyroxine and TRAb, thyroid ultrasound, and orbital computed tomography. Blood from progressor patients was collected at the time of first diagnosis with hyperthyroidism, before any ophthalmopathy symptoms had appeared. PBMCs were separated from roughly 9.6 ml of fresh peripheral blood using Ficoll-Paque density gradient centrifugation. Progressor patients were first diagnosed with Graves' hyperthyroidism and then developed ophthalmopathy during follow-up. Trizol reagent was used to extract total RNA, and RNA quality was then checked on an Agilent 2100 Bioanalyzer. The V end loses 6 bases and the J end loses 4 bases, and a stretch of 10 bases separates them. Reading from cysteine to phenylalanine, the CDR3 counts 13 amino acids. Of the read, only the CDR3 DNA is kept; its 39 bases are in frame from base 1. CDR1 MDHEN and CDR2 SYDVKM are derived from the germline V gene.

This clonotype was recorded once. Its antigen remains undetermined. Base quality data are lacking; no much larger clone is found one base away. One read provides weak support. The chain employs TRBV28 and TRBJ2-1; too little of a D gene remains to name it. This TCR came from a woman in her thirties or forties with Graves' hyperthyroidism that later progressed to Graves' ophthalmopathy. Source material: blood. The bases read TGTGCCAGCAGATCCGGACCTTACAATGAGCAGTTCTTC. The encoded protein is CASRSGPYNEQFF.